The entry below gives a single TCR beta chain sequence along with its context. Trimming cost V 0 bases and J 0 bases; bases outside gene matches: 6. Germline assignment: CDR1 SGHRS and CDR2 YFSETQ. This CDR3 has 17 residues. The method was immunoSEQ multiplex PCR; TCRdb's version includes in-frame clones alone and lacks a portion of them. The sample has tens of thousands of clones, 93% seen once. The sample originates from a study of T cell changes during pregnancy in multiple sclerosis. Sequences were derived from peripheral blood, sampled in the second trimester of pregnancy. The receptor was isolated from a female donor with multiple sclerosis, enrolled in a pregnancy study. This chain uses TRBV5-1 with TRBJ2-1; 7 bases are a match to TRBD1. This CDR3 is CASSLEGAPGSYNEQFF. CDR3 nucleotide sequence: TGCGCCAGCAGCTTGGAGGGGGCCCCTGGCTCCTACAATGAGCAGTTCTTC.